This TCR beta chain was documented in a study of blood T cell repertoires in COVID-19 (dated by TCRdb to 2018 to 2021). Notes on the research overall: Samples covering the acute and convalescent phases of COVID-19 were provided by collaborators in the United States, Italy and Spain. Deeply sampled blood TCRbeta repertoires from subjects exposed to, actively infected with, or recovered from COVID-19 were included in the dataset. The samples were drawn from the first 160 participants of the ongoing ImmuneRACE study and from 1,200 or so subjects provided by 6 global collaborators. The repertoires were made available in a free public database intended to serve as a resource for research on the immune response to SARS-CoV-2. HLA class I and class II types, where available, came from metadata supplied by the sample provider rather than from assay-based typing. The sample metadata nearly always contained a de-identified subject ID, COVID-19 status, age in years and sex. The material from the prospective study consisted of cDNA or gDNA derived from T cells, B-cell-depleted T cells, or PBMCs. What the research found in general, with its limitations: The quantity of clinical and demographic metadata differed by source and by participant and was supplied without curation.

Collaborating institutions collected whole blood in K2EDTA tubes following their own protocols. For TCRbeta analysis, collaborators shipped samples as frozen whole blood, isolated PBMCs, or DNA extracted from either of those sample types. Notes on this clone: Its antigen is unknown. There are no base qualities to consult, and no much larger clone falls within one base.

Including cysteine and phenylalanine, the CDR3 has 15 amino acids. This entry keeps only the CDR3 DNA: 45 bases, framed from base 1. Looking up the germline V gene (reference sequence) yields CDR1 LNHDA and CDR2 SQIVND. From V the trimming removes 5 bases and from J it removes 1 base, while the gene matches leave 3 bases of the junction unaccounted for. TCRbeta CDR3 regions were amplified from genomic DNA by means of the immunoSEQ Assay, a bias-controlled multiplex PCR. On the study's bioinformatics: Nucleated cell counts per sample were estimated from amplification of reference gene primers within the assay. Sequence reads were collapsed and filtered to measure the absolute abundance of every unique TCRbeta CDR3 rearrangement. For each sample, productive Simpson clonality was calculated by taking the square root of Simpson's diversity index across productive rearrangements. The clones in this table, taken by TCRdb from immuneACCESS, are in-frame only. Not every clone is retained; where verified, under half of the shortfall comes from an unresolved V gene, and the cause of the rest is unknown. The V and J calls and clone size are taken from that table; D and trimming were inferred from the DNA. The sample includes 75,000 to 80,000 clones, with 88% observed a single time. The ten largest account for 8.5% to 9.5% of the sample.

The sequenced sample was peripheral blood. The chain employs TRBV19 and TRBJ2-1, with 9 middle bases fitting TRBD1. The origin of this receptor is a human donor in a cohort sampled during active COVID-19. The sequence in DNA is TGTGCCAGTAGTGACGACAGGGGGTCCTACAATGAGCAGTTCTTC. Translated, this is CASSDDRGSYNEQFF. With the portions outside the CDR3 filled from the reference TRBV19 and TRBJ2-1 genes, the complete variable region becomes DGGITQSPKYLFRKEGQNVTLSCEQNLNHDAMYWYRQDPGQGLRLIYYSQIVNDFQKGDIAEGYSVSREKKESFPLTVTSAQKNPTAFYLCASSDDRGSYNEQFFGPGTRLTVL.